The rows below give T cell receptor beta chains drawn from one sample of a study of blood T cell repertoires in COVID-19. The data were produced by immunoSEQ multiplex PCR, yet TCRdb's version contains in-frame clones alone and is incomplete. The sample carries about 100,000 clones, 70% to 90% recorded once. The specimen sequenced was PBMCs or T cells enriched from blood (not recorded which). These TCRs come from a woman between 50 and 59 years old who had recovered from COVID-19. The CDR3 runs from the conserved cysteine through the conserved F or W. Fields, in order: D gene, V gene, J gene, clone size, CDR3 protein, CDR3 DNA. D genes are given only for firm matches. The size entry is marked missing in some rows and otherwise reads once, few, many or a size class.

D: NA; V: TRBV27; J: TRBJ1-5; size: NA; CDR3: CASSLSSGARNQPQHF; DNA: TGTGCCAGCAGTTTGTCTTCAGGGGCGAGGAATCAGCCCCAGCATTTT
D: NA; V: TRBV15; J: TRBJ1-4; size: NA; CDR3: CATSSPGVEDEKLFF; DNA: TGTGCCACCAGTAGTCCGGGGGTTGAGGATGAAAAACTGTTTTTT
D: TRBD2; V: TRBV4-1; J: TRBJ2-3; size: NA; CDR3: CASSHGSGSASDTQYF; DNA: TGCGCCAGCAGCCACGGTAGCGGGAGTGCGTCAGATACGCAGTATTTT
D: TRBD2; V: TRBV27; J: TRBJ2-1; size: few; CDR3: CASSVAGGDDEQFF; DNA: TGTGCCAGCAGTGTCGCGGGAGGGGACGATGAGCAGTTCTTC
D: TRBD1; V: TRBV24-1; J: TRBJ1-2; size: NA; CDR3: CATSDPGQNYGYTF; DNA: TGTGCCACCAGTGACCCGGGACAGAACTATGGCTACACCTTC
D: TRBD1; V: TRBV27; J: TRBJ1-4; size: NA; CDR3: CASSVSGTGIEKLFF; DNA: TGTGCCAGCAGTGTATCCGGGACAGGGATTGAAAAACTGTTTTTT
D: NA; V: TRBV7-2; J: TRBJ1-2; size: NA; CDR3: CASSLPYGYTF; DNA: TGTGCCAGCAGCTTACCGTATGGCTACACCTTC
D: NA; V: TRBV2; J: TRBJ2-7; size: NA; CDR3: CASSDAGPLVWEQYF; DNA: TGTGCCAGCAGTGACGCAGGGCCCCTTGTTTGGGAGCAGTACTTC
D: TRBD1; V: TRBV6-5; J: TRBJ1-2; size: NA; CDR3: CASSRQGSYGYTF; DNA: TGTGCCAGCAGCAGACAGGGGAGCTATGGCTACACCTTC
D: NA; V: TRBV7-9; J: TRBJ1-1; size: NA; CDR3: CASSQKTGEHTEAFF; DNA: TGTGCCAGCAGCCAAAAGACAGGTGAACACACTGAAGCTTTCTTT
D: NA; V: TRBV5-1; J: TRBJ1-5; size: once; CDR3: CASSPAGGGQPQHF; DNA: TGCGCCAGCAGCCCAGCGGGAGGAGGCCAGCCCCAGCATTTT
D: TRBD1; V: TRBV6-5; J: TRBJ1-5; size: once; CDR3: CASSPGTGGFQPQHF; DNA: TGTGCCAGCAGCCCCGGGACAGGGGGCTTTCAGCCCCAGCATTTT
D: NA; V: TRBV5-5; J: TRBJ2-6; size: NA; CDR3: CASSLQGFGIGISGANVLTF; DNA: TGTGCCAGCAGCTTGCAGGGTTTTGGGATTGGTATCTCTGGGGCCAACGTCCTGACTTTC
D: TRBD1; V: TRBV6-5; J: TRBJ1-4; size: once; CDR3: CASSYYRGGNEKLFF; DNA: TGTGCCAGCAGTTACTACAGGGGTGGGAATGAAAAACTGTTTTTT
D: TRBD1; V: TRBV6-4; J: TRBJ2-3; size: NA; CDR3: CASSSGGDTDTQYF; DNA: TGTGCCAGCAGTTCAGGGGGCGACACAGATACGCAGTATTTT
D: NA; V: TRBV7-2; J: TRBJ2-5; size: NA; CDR3: CASSLVASRQETQYF; DNA: TGTGCCAGCAGCTTAGTGGCTAGCCGGCAAGAGACCCAGTACTTC
D: TRBD1; V: TRBV5-1; J: TRBJ2-3; size: NA; CDR3: CASSLGSGTGLTDTQYF; DNA: TGCGCCAGCAGCTTAGGCTCTGGGACAGGGCTCACAGATACGCAGTATTTT
D: NA; V: TRBV11-2; J: TRBJ2-5; size: NA; CDR3: CASSLFSETQYF; DNA: TGTGCCAGCAGCTTATTTAGTGAGACCCAGTACTTC
D: NA; V: TRBV4-2; J: TRBJ2-1; size: once; CDR3: CASSQDRQTDYNEQFF; DNA: TGTGCCAGCAGCCAAGACCGCCAGACTGATTACAATGAGCAGTTCTTC
D: NA; V: TRBV19; J: TRBJ1-5; size: few; CDR3: CASTMGRYSNQPQHF; DNA: TGTGCCAGTACCATGGGGCGGTATAGCAATCAGCCCCAGCATTTT
D: NA; V: TRBV11-2; J: TRBJ2-1; size: NA; CDR3: CASSFDGLAAGREEQFF; DNA: TGTGCCAGCAGCTTTGATGGATTGGCTGCGGGGCGAGAAGAGCAGTTCTTC
D: NA; V: TRBV5-1; J: TRBJ2-7; size: NA; CDR3: CASAVGRTYEQYF; DNA: TGCGCCAGCGCCGTGGGGAGGACCTACGAGCAGTACTTC
D: TRBD2; V: TRBV14; J: TRBJ2-3; size: NA; CDR3: CASSHIAGGSTDTQYF; DNA: TGTGCCAGCAGCCATATAGCGGGAGGGAGCACAGATACGCAGTATTTT
D: TRBD1; V: TRBV6-1; J: TRBJ2-1; size: NA; CDR3: CASSEGQGASFLSSYNEQFF; DNA: TGTGCCAGCAGTGAGGGACAGGGGGCGTCTTTTTTAAGCTCCTACAATGAGCAGTTCTTC
D: TRBD2; V: TRBV7-3; J: TRBJ2-3; size: NA; CDR3: CASSLRSGGASDTQYF; DNA: TGTGCCAGCAGCTTACGCAGCGGGGGGGCCTCGGATACGCAGTATTTT
D: NA; V: TRBV6-1; J: TRBJ2-3; size: NA; CDR3: CASSEWGPSKDTQYF; DNA: TGTGCCAGCAGTGAATGGGGCCCATCGAAAGATACGCAGTATTTT
D: TRBD1; V: TRBV18; J: TRBJ1-1; size: NA; CDR3: CASSPLDRGRENTEAFF; DNA: TGTGCCAGCTCACCCCTGGACAGGGGGCGGGAGAACACTGAAGCTTTCTTT
D: NA; V: TRBV10-1; J: TRBJ1-6; size: NA; CDR3: CASSESTSGNSPLHF; DNA: TGCGCCAGCAGTGAGTCGACCTCAGGGAATTCACCCCTCCACTTT
D: NA; V: TRBV28; J: TRBJ2-3; size: NA; CDR3: CASSTLGGKEDTQYF; DNA: TGTGCCAGCAGTACCTTGGGCGGGAAGGAAGATACGCAGTATTTT
D: NA; V: TRBV20-1; J: TRBJ2-2; size: NA; CDR3: CSASGLNTGELFF; DNA: TGCAGTGCAAGTGGACTAAACACCGGGGAGCTGTTTTTT
D: NA; V: TRBV18; J: TRBJ1-4; size: NA; CDR3: CASSPWAGGRKNEKLFF; DNA: TGTGCCAGCTCACCCTGGGCCGGAGGCAGAAAGAATGAAAAACTGTTTTTT
D: TRBD1; V: TRBV18; J: TRBJ2-2; size: NA; CDR3: CASSPQDRGLLHMNTGELFF; DNA: TGTGCCAGCTCACCACAGGACAGGGGCCTACTCCATATGAACACCGGGGAGCTGTTTTTT
D: NA; V: TRBV2; J: TRBJ2-5; size: NA; CDR3: CASTRLNGETQYF; DNA: TGTGCCAGCACCCGCCTGAACGGAGAGACCCAGTACTTC
D: TRBD1; V: TRBV7-9; J: TRBJ2-7; size: few; CDR3: CASSPKQGASYEQYF; DNA: TGTGCCAGCAGCCCTAAACAGGGGGCGTCCTACGAGCAGTACTTC
D: TRBD2; V: TRBV11-2; J: TRBJ2-7; size: NA; CDR3: CASSFTSGGSQSYEQYF; DNA: TGTGCCAGCAGCTTTACTAGCGGGGGGTCTCAATCCTACGAGCAGTACTTC
D: TRBD1; V: TRBV4-1; J: TRBJ1-4; size: NA; CDR3: CASSQVQGSFEKLFF; DNA: TGCGCCAGCAGCCAAGTACAGGGGAGTTTTGAAAAACTGTTTTTT
D: NA; V: TRBV29-1; J: TRBJ2-1; size: NA; CDR3: CSVEAEGRASSYNEQFF; DNA: TGCAGCGTTGAGGCGGAGGGCAGGGCGAGCTCCTACAATGAGCAGTTCTTC
D: NA; V: TRBV5-1; J: TRBJ1-1; size: NA; CDR3: CASRGGGAKNTEAFF; DNA: TGCGCCAGCAGAGGCGGTGGGGCGAAGAACACTGAAGCTTTCTTT
D: NA; V: TRBV3-1/TRBV3-2; J: TRBJ2-1; size: NA; CDR3: CASSQEALSYNEQFF; DNA: TGTGCCAGCAGCCAAGAGGCCCTTTCCTACAATGAGCAGTTCTTC
D: TRBD2; V: TRBV30; J: TRBJ2-5; size: NA; CDR3: CAWSVLAGQETQYF; DNA: TGTGCCTGGAGTGTACTAGCGGGGCAAGAGACCCAGTACTTC
D: TRBD2; V: TRBV28; J: TRBJ2-3; size: NA; CDR3: CASSTPGLAGDIGTDTQYF; DNA: TGTGCCAGCAGCACCCCGGGACTAGCGGGAGATATTGGCACAGATACGCAGTATTTT
D: TRBD1; V: TRBV2; J: TRBJ1-6; size: NA; CDR3: CASSGDGTGVSPLHF; DNA: TGTGCCAGCAGTGGAGACGGGACAGGGGTATCACCCCTCCACTTT
D: TRBD1; V: TRBV28; J: TRBJ2-5; size: NA; CDR3: CASSLGQGARETQYF; DNA: TGTGCCAGCAGTTTAGGACAGGGGGCAAGAGAGACCCAGTACTTC
D: NA; V: TRBV11-2; J: TRBJ2-3; size: NA; CDR3: CASSFRTDTQYF; DNA: TGTGCCAGCAGCTTTAGAACAGATACGCAGTATTTT
D: TRBD1; V: TRBV9; J: TRBJ1-4; size: NA; CDR3: CASSEGQGDNEKLFF; DNA: TGTGCCAGCAGCGAGGGACAGGGTGATAATGAAAAACTGTTTTTT
D: TRBD1; V: TRBV30; J: TRBJ2-7; size: NA; CDR3: CAWTKPGQEIYEQYF; DNA: TGTGCCTGGACTAAACCGGGACAGGAGATCTACGAGCAGTACTTC
D: TRBD1; V: TRBV18; J: TRBJ1-5; size: NA; CDR3: CASSAGTATEGNQPQHF; DNA: TGTGCCAGCTCCGCCGGGACAGCCACCGAGGGCAATCAGCCCCAGCATTTT
D: NA; V: TRBV14; J: TRBJ2-1; size: NA; CDR3: CASSQRKGLRNNEQFF; DNA: TGTGCCAGCAGCCAAAGAAAAGGACTGCGAAACAATGAGCAGTTCTTC
D: NA; V: TRBV6-6; J: TRBJ1-2; size: NA; CDR3: CASREVLTGPNTF; DNA: TGTGCCAGCAGGGAAGTTTTAACAGGGCCCAACACCTTC
D: NA; V: TRBV19; J: TRBJ2-7; size: NA; CDR3: CASANDRTYEQYF; DNA: TGTGCCAGTGCTAATGACAGGACCTACGAGCAGTACTTC
D: TRBD1; V: TRBV30; J: TRBJ2-4; size: NA; CDR3: CAWGEGGNIQYF; DNA: TGTGCCTGGGGGGAAGGGGGCAACATTCAGTACTTC
D: NA; V: TRBV19; J: TRBJ1-2; size: NA; CDR3: CASSILRENYGYTF; DNA: TGTGCCAGTAGTATACTCAGGGAAAACTATGGCTACACCTTC
D: TRBD2; V: TRBV9; J: TRBJ2-3; size: NA; CDR3: CASSSHSGGAGDTQYF; DNA: TGTGCCAGCAGCTCCCATAGCGGGGGGGCGGGAGATACGCAGTATTTT